The rows below give T cell receptor beta chains drawn from one sample of a study of radiotherapy plus CTLA-4 blockade in lung cancer. Assay used: immunoSEQ multiplex PCR; TCRdb lists only in-frame clones, some missing. The sample yields roughly 30,000 clones, around 80% seen once. Sample: peripheral blood, taken from a patient treated with radiotherapy plus ipilimumab. These receptors all stem from a human donor with non-small cell lung cancer who had stable disease on radiotherapy plus ipilimumab. The conserved cysteine and the conserved F or W are not part of the CDR3 here. Fields, in order: V gene, CDR3 length, J gene, CDR3 protein.

TRBV6-1,13,TRBJ2-4,ASSAFREAKNIQY
TRBV6-6,12,TRBJ2-5,ASSYLDTSQSQY
TRBV29-1,9,TRBJ1-2,SVVGAHGYT
TRBV4-1,15,TRBJ2-4,ASSQSPSGGGRYIQY
TRBV6-1,12,TRBJ1-5,ASSYQGNYQPQH
TRBV7-6,14,TRBJ2-3,ASSQSRGGNTDTQY
TRBV28,11,TRBJ1-2,ASSLAGAPGYT
TRBV28,12,TRBJ1-2,ASSITGVKDGYT
TRBV11-2,13,TRBJ1-2,ASSLAGAGGIGYT
TRBV6-5,14,TRBJ1-5,ASSYSGSGGNQPQH
TRBV7-8,13,TRBJ1-2,ASSPGQERNYGYT
TRBV5-8,13,TRBJ2-3,ASSLAGGWTDTQY
TRBV5-1,14,TRBJ1-2,ASSLERAGMGDGYT
TRBV5-8,12,TRBJ1-2,ASSLFGQLYGYT
TRBV20-1,9,TRBJ2-5,STGWGETQY
TRBV28,10,TRBJ1-2,ASSYTGDGYT
TRBV4-1,14,TRBJ1-3,ASSPLTPGSGNTIY
TRBV5-1,9,TRBJ1-2,ASSSSGGYT
TRBV7-6,13,TRBJ1-4,ASSPTGTGNEKLF
TRBV30,11,TRBJ1-1,AWRAPPGPQAF
TRBV6-5,11,TRBJ1-2,ASSVSVLVGYT
TRBV6-5,12,TRBJ1-1,ASSYDWRGTEAF
TRBV7-9,13,TRBJ1-1,ASSFDGGMNTEAF
TRBV19,16,TRBJ1-4,ASSGTARSFVANEKLF
TRBV19,15,TRBJ1-3,ASTFSRGPFSGNTIY
TRBV2,12,TRBJ2-7,ASSRQAGHYEQY
TRBV29-1,11,TRBJ2-5,SALAGNQETQY
TRBV10-3,13,TRBJ1-5,AISGTGVGNQPQH
TRBV18,14,TRBJ1-6,ASSPPVAVGNSPLH
TRBV25-1,15,TRBJ2-6,ASSVGTGGSGANVLT
TRBV10-1,11,TRBJ2-7,ASSSGGSYEQY